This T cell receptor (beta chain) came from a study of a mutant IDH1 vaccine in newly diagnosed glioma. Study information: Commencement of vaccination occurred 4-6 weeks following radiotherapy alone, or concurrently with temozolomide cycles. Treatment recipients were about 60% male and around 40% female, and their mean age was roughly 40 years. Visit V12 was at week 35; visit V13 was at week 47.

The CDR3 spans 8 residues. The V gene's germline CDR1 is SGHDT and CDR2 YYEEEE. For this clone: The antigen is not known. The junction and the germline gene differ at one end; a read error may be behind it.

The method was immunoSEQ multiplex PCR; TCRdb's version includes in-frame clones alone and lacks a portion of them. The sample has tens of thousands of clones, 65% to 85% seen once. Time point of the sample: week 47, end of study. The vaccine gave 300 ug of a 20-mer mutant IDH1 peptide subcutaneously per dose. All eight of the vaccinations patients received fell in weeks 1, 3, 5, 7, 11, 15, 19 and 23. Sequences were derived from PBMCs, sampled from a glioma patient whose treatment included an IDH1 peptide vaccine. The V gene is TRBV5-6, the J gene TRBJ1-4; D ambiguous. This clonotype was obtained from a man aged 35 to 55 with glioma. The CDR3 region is CASSLPGF. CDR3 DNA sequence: TGTGCCAGCAGCTTGCCGGGATTT.